The rows below give T cell receptor beta chains drawn from one sample of a study of blood T cells in healthy people across ages. Each CDR3 protein is one row after TCRdb ran MiXCR on the 5' RACE reads. The sample records around 1,600,000 distinct CDR3 sequences, roughly two fifths being singletons. The sequenced sample consisted of blood. All receptors come from a woman between 18 and 29 years old in good health. The CDR3 runs from the conserved cysteine through the conserved F or W. Each record gives: V gene, J gene, CDR3 protein.

v_call: TRBV12-3/TRBV12-4; j_call: TRBJ2-1; cdr3_aa: CASRPKTGAQFF
v_call: TRBV2; j_call: TRBJ2-2; cdr3_aa: CATRTQGQGGELFF
v_call: TRBV6-6; j_call: TRBJ2-7; cdr3_aa: CASSYKSRHSYEQYF
v_call: TRBV4-3; j_call: TRBJ2-7; cdr3_aa: CASSQVSGTAYEQYF
v_call: TRBV29-1; j_call: TRBJ2-1; cdr3_aa: CSVVGRNSYNEQFF
v_call: TRBV25-1; j_call: TRBJ1-6; cdr3_aa: CASSEFRSPLHF
v_call: TRBV7-2; j_call: TRBJ2-7; cdr3_aa: CASSLWGRGLSSYEQYF
v_call: TRBV7-2; j_call: TRBJ1-4; cdr3_aa: CASSSTGLNEKLFF
v_call: TRBV27; j_call: TRBJ2-1; cdr3_aa: CASSTLPGGIDEQFF
v_call: TRBV4-1; j_call: TRBJ2-5; cdr3_aa: CASSQERSGTEETQYF
v_call: TRBV18; j_call: TRBJ2-2; cdr3_aa: CASSPGTGYTGELFF
v_call: TRBV9; j_call: TRBJ2-6; cdr3_aa: CASSARVQGSSGANVLTF
v_call: TRBV7-2; j_call: TRBJ2-1; cdr3_aa: CASRFPGTYNEQFF
v_call: TRBV4-1; j_call: TRBJ2-3; cdr3_aa: CASTLDRGSDTQYF
v_call: TRBV20-1; j_call: TRBJ2-7; cdr3_aa: CSARQYEQYF
v_call: TRBV20-1; j_call: TRBJ2-7; cdr3_aa: CSALAGGSSSYEQYF
v_call: TRBV20-1; j_call: TRBJ2-7; cdr3_aa: CSAGAESYEQYF
v_call: TRBV11-2; j_call: TRBJ2-1; cdr3_aa: CASSPTIAPGNEQFF
v_call: TRBV7-8; j_call: TRBJ1-6; cdr3_aa: CASSPYGDGNSPLHF
v_call: TRBV30; j_call: TRBJ2-5; cdr3_aa: CACTGALGQYF
v_call: TRBV6-6; j_call: TRBJ1-1; cdr3_aa: CASRPTGRDTEAFF
v_call: TRBV10-3; j_call: TRBJ1-2; cdr3_aa: CASGAPDYGYTF
v_call: TRBV7-9; j_call: TRBJ2-7; cdr3_aa: CASSWVGGEQYF
v_call: TRBV29-1; j_call: TRBJ1-2; cdr3_aa: CSVLGTAYTGYGYTF
v_call: TRBV7-2; j_call: TRBJ1-2; cdr3_aa: CASSLLQGIYGYTF
v_call: TRBV15; j_call: -; cdr3_aa: CATSPVFGVRETQYF
v_call: TRBV7-2; j_call: -; cdr3_aa: CASSSLPTILVWDNEQYF
v_call: TRBV29-1; j_call: TRBJ1-2; cdr3_aa: CSVENWAGTNYGYTF
v_call: TRBV20-1; j_call: TRBJ2-1; cdr3_aa: CSAREARGPLNYNEQFF
v_call: TRBV4-3; j_call: TRBJ2-5; cdr3_aa: CASSSTTGSNEQYF
v_call: TRBV4-3; j_call: TRBJ2-1; cdr3_aa: CASSQGTGIAYNEQFF
v_call: TRBV4-1; j_call: TRBJ2-1; cdr3_aa: CASSQDRGLANEQFF